The 31 T cell receptor beta chains in this list originate from one sample, sequenced in a study of T cells in Graves' hyperthyroidism and ophthalmopathy. The CDR3 regions of TCR beta were amplified from RNA transcripts. In the first-round RT-PCR of the TCR CDR3, the HTBI primer set was used. TCRdb reprocessed the multiplex PCR reads via MiXCR and lists one record per CDR3 protein. This sample has more than 650,000 distinct CDR3 sequences, with about 15% found just once. Sequenced input: blood. The source is a woman between 18 and 30 years old with Graves' hyperthyroidism.

Only one count was recorded for this clonotype. This rearrangement joins TRBV7-2 to TRBJ2-3, with 8 bases lining up with TRBD1. Unmatched junction bases numbered 7, after V lost 2 bases and J lost 0 bases. Germline V gives CDR1 SGHTA, CDR2 FQGNSA. The CDR3 is made up of 17 amino acids. CDR3 DNA sequence: TGTGCCAGCAGCTTACGAGCCCGGGACAGGAGCACAGATACGCAGTATTTT. This sequence encodes CASSLRARDRSTDTQYF. The whole variable domain, filled in from reference TRBV7-2 and TRBJ2-3, reads GAGVSQSPSNKVTEKGKDVELRCDPISGHTALYWYRQSLGQGLEFLIYFQGNSAPDKSGLPSDRFSAERTGGSVSTLTIQRTQQEDSAVYLCASSLRARDRSTDTQYFGPGTRLTVL.

This chain links TRBV6-1 with TRBJ1-1; D call uncertain. Germline CDR1 and CDR2: MNHNS and SASEGT. The CDR3 spans 15 residues. The V and J ends lost 8 bases and 3 bases respectively, with 19 bases between them. The CDR3 is CASWTTGSWYTEAFF. The CDR3 DNA sequence: TGTGCCAGCTGGACCACGGGGTCTTGGTACACTGAAGCTTTCTTT.

There are many counts of this clonotype. The chain carries TRBV15 and TRBJ1-4; D is possibly TRBD1 (5 bases). V gave up 0 bases and J gave up 3 bases, with 11 bases separating them. The CDR3 length is 16 residues. CDR1 and CDR2 (germline): LNHNV, YYDKDF (reference sequence). CDR3 sequence (DNA): TGTGCCACCAGCAGAGATCGCGGCAGGGCTAATGAAAAACTGTTTTTT. This encodes CATSRDRGRANEKLFF. Using reference TRBV15 and TRBJ1-4 for the parts outside the CDR3, the full variable domain is DAMVIQNPRYQVTQFGKPVTLSCSQTLNHNVMYWYQQKSSQAPKLLFHYYDKDFNNEADTPDNFQSRRPNTSFCFLDIRSPGLGDTAMYLCATSRDRGRANEKLFFGSGTQLSVL.

There are a few counts of this clonotype. The J gene is TRBJ2-7, the V gene TRBV7-9; D tentatively reads TRBD1 or TRBD2 (5 bases each). The CDR3 has 19 amino acids. The V and J ends lost 1 base and 2 bases respectively, with 24 bases between them. The V gene's germline CDR1 is SEHNR and CDR2 FQNEAQ (reference sequence). The CDR3 region has the DNA TGTGCCAGCAGCTTAGATCGTCATCGCCTGGGGACCCGCACCTACGAGCAGTACTTC. Residues: CASSLDRHRLGTRTYEQYF.

This clonotype has just a few counts. The rearrangement joins TRBV12-3 or TRBV12-4 to TRBJ2-1; 8 nucleotides align to TRBD2. The CDR3 sequence is 17 residues long. V was clipped by 5 bases and J by 7 bases; unmatched bases: 16. The CDR3 reads CASSPTPGSGSGNEQFF. CDR3 DNA sequence: TGTGCCAGCAGTCCGACCCCGGGGAGCGGGAGCGGTAATGAGCAGTTCTTC.

This clonotype came up many times. This rearrangement joins TRBV11-2 to TRBJ2-7, with D uncertain. CDR3 length equals 15 residues. Trimming pared 2 bases from V and 0 bases from J, leaving 11 bases between. CDR1 SGHAT and CDR2 FQNNGV come from the germline V gene. The CDR3 here is CASSLSQASSYEQYF. CDR3 bases: TGTGCCAGCAGCTTAAGCCAGGCCAGCTCCTACGAGCAGTACTTC.

This clonotype appeared a few times. The chain is built from TRBV6-2 or TRBV6-3 and TRBJ2-7, with a possible D match to TRBD2 (5 bases). CDR3 size: 11 residues. Germline values: CDR1 MNHEY, CDR2 SVGEGT. V was trimmed by 11 bases and J by 3 bases, leaving 11 bases between them. CDR3 nucleotide sequence: TGTGCCGCGGGCGAGTACTACGAGCAGTACTTC. Protein sequence: CAAGEYYEQYF.

This clonotype was found many times. V gene TRBV12-3 or TRBV12-4 combines with J gene TRBJ1-1; D call uncertain. The CDR3 is made up of 15 amino acids. The V and J ends lost 5 bases and 0 bases respectively, with 13 bases between them. The CDR3 loop reads CASSHPTFMNTEAFF. CDR3 in DNA: TGTGCCAGCAGTCATCCGACTTTTATGAACACTGAAGCTTTCTTT.

This clonotype has a handful of counts. V and J are TRBV7-2 and TRBJ2-7, with TRBD1 matching over 12 bases. From germline, CDR1 is SGHTA and CDR2 FQGNSA. There are 15 residues in the CDR3. The V segment lost 2 bases and the J segment 7 bases; nucleotides outside the gene matches: 6. The chain's CDR3 is CASSLSGQGAWEQYF. DNA of the CDR3: TGTGCCAGCAGCTTATCGGGACAGGGGGCTTGGGAGCAGTACTTC.

The CDR3 sequence is CASSPGLGLKQFF. The CDR3, as DNA: TGTGCCAGCAGCCCCGGACTAGGGCTTAAGCAGTTCTTC. The rearrangement uses TRBV7-9 and TRBJ2-1; 7 bases match TRBD2. Germline trimming cut 5 bases from V and 11 bases from J; bases unmatched to any gene: 9. This CDR3 has 13 amino acids. Germline assignment: CDR1 SEHNR and CDR2 FQNEAQ (reference sequence).

This clonotype was found many times. J is TRBJ2-1 and V is TRBV6-1; maybe TRBD2 (6 bases). The germline V and J ends were trimmed by 6 bases and 3 bases, with 15 bases remaining between them. Germline assignment: CDR1 MNHNS and CDR2 SASEGT. The CDR3 contains 15 residues. The DNA for the CDR3 is TGTGCCAGCAGCCGCGGGACTTCGGACTACAATGAGCAGTTCTTC. Translated: CASSRGTSDYNEQFF.

This clonotype occurred a few times. This chain connects TRBV20-1 to TRBJ1-5; TRBD1 matches 7 bases. V lost 4 bases to trimming and J lost 5 bases; unmatched junction nucleotides: 8. The CDR3 length is 14 residues. Per germline, CDR1 DFQATT and CDR2 SNEGSKA (reference sequence). CDR3 residues: CSATTGTDYQPQHF. For the CDR3, the DNA is TGCAGTGCTACTACCGGGACAGACTATCAGCCCCAGCATTTT.

This chain connects TRBV29-1 to TRBJ2-4; D uncertain. The CDR3 loop spans 12 amino acids. Germline assignment: CDR1 SQVTM and CDR2 ANQGSEA. V shed 3 bases and J shed 0 bases, with 3 bases lying between them. CDR3 nucleotide sequence: TGCAGCGTTGAGGGAGCCAAAAACATTCAGTACTTC. Its translation: CSVEGAKNIQYF. The full variable domain, its missing parts supplied by reference TRBV29-1 and TRBJ2-4, is SAVISQKPSRDICQRGTSLTIQCQVDSQVTMMFWYRQQPGQSLTLIATANQGSEATYESGFVIDKFPISRPNLTFSTLTVSNMSPEDSSIYLCSVEGAKNIQYFGAGTRLSVL.

V and J are TRBV28 and TRBJ2-1, with 10 positions matching TRBD2. CDR1 and CDR2 from the germline V gene are MDHEN and SYDVKM. Germline trimming cut 7 bases from V and 4 bases from J; bases unmatched to any gene: 16. The CDR3 spans 18 residues. The DNA for the CDR3 is TGTGCCAGCACTCCTTCCGGGGCTAGCGGGAGCCTTTACAATGAGCAGTTCTTC. Its protein product is CASTPSGASGSLYNEQFF.

Turning to this clonotype: A much larger clone lies a single base off, so this may be a read error. The genes are TRBV29-1 and TRBJ1-1; no definite D call. The CDR3 runs to 16 residues. The germline V gene has CDR1 SQVTM and CDR2 ANQGSEA. For the CDR3, the DNA is TGCAGCGTTGGAGACCAGCACCGGACCATGAACACTGAAGCTTCCTTT. It specifies CSVGDQHRTMNTEASF.

To note about this clonotype: A much bigger clone sits one base away, suggesting this may be a read error. The chain carries TRBV30 and TRBJ2-7, with D unclear. CDR1 is GTSNPN, CDR2 SVGIG, per germline (reference sequence). The CDR3 is 11 amino acids. The DNA of the CDR3 is TGTGCCTCGACGTTCTCCTTCGAGCAGTACTTC. It codes for CASTFSFEQYF.

This clonotype has ten or more counts. The rearrangement joins TRBV12-3 or TRBV12-4 to TRBJ1-1; D is undetermined. This CDR3 has 15 amino acids. V shed 6 bases and J shed 2 bases, with 16 bases lying between them. CDR3 nucleotide sequence: TGTGCCAGCAGCCCGTTAACCGGCCCCAACACTGAAGCTTTCTTT. It codes for CASSPLTGPNTEAFF.

This clonotype occurred many times. The CDR3 loop is CASSPIHIRGPSTDTQYF. Here the CDR3 DNA reads TGTGCCAGCAGTCCCATACACATCCGGGGACCTAGCACAGATACGCAGTATTTT. The chain is built from TRBV27 and TRBJ2-3; D possibly uses TRBD1 or TRBD2 (5 bases each). V was pared by 5 bases and J by 0 bases, with 21 bases between. Germline assignment: CDR1 MNHEY and CDR2 SMNVEV (reference sequence). The CDR3 length is 18 residues.

The genes are TRBV27 and TRBJ2-1; TRBD1 aligns across 9 bases. The CDR3 totals 13 residues. V was pared by 6 bases and J by 7 bases, with 4 bases of the junction left unmatched. Germline V CDR1 and CDR2: MNHEY, SMNVEV (reference sequence). The CDR3 DNA sequence: TGTGCCAGCAGGGGACAGGGAATAAATGAGCAGTTCTTC. Protein: CASRGQGINEQFF.

This clonotype has at least ten counts. The J gene is TRBJ1-4, the V gene TRBV28, with TRBD1 matching over 7 bases. Germline V gene data show CDR1 as MDHEN and CDR2 as SYDVKM. The V and J ends lost 1 base and 5 bases, in that order; junction bases with no gene match: 4. This CDR3 is built from 15 residues. In DNA form, the CDR3 reads TGTGCCAGCAGTTTATATAGGGGGCCAAATGAAAAACTGTTTTTT. This codes for CASSLYRGPNEKLFF.

This clonotype was detected a few times. The gene calls are TRBV2 and TRBJ1-1; no reliable D call. V was clipped by 0 bases and J by 0 bases, with 8 bases between them. CDR1 is SNHLY, CDR2 FYNNEI, per germline. CDR3 length: 15 amino acids. The CDR3 here is CASSEAGLLNTEAFF. CDR3 DNA sequence: TGTGCCAGCAGTGAAGCTGGACTGCTGAACACTGAAGCTTTCTTT.

This clonotype appeared a few times. The V and J genes are TRBV7-2 and TRBJ2-1, with D perhaps given as TRBD1 or TRBD2 (5 bases each). V lost 4 bases and J 15 bases, leaving 16 bases between the germline ends. From germline, CDR1 is SGHTA and CDR2 FQGNSA. The length of the CDR3 is 12 residues. The CDR3 sequence: CASSSDSPGGFF. In DNA form, the CDR3 reads TGTGCCAGCAGCTCGGACTCGCCTGGGGGGTTCTTC.

The table lists this clonotype with many counts. V usage is TRBV6-2 or TRBV6-3 and J usage is TRBJ2-5; D may correspond to TRBD1 or TRBD2 (5 bases each). Germline CDR1 reads MNHEY; CDR2 reads SVGEGT. The CDR3 spans 14 residues. V was pared by 8 bases and J by 6 bases, with 19 bases between. The CDR3 sequence is CASSPGRGRQTQYF. The CDR3 region has the DNA TGTGCCAGCTCCCCGGGACGGGGAAGGCAGACCCAGTACTTC.

The rearrangement uses TRBV2 and TRBJ2-3; 7 bases fit TRBD2. The CDR3 is 15 amino acids. CDR1 is SNHLY, CDR2 FYNNEI, per germline. V trimming: 7 bases; J trimming: 10 bases; junction bases outside the gene matches: 17. CDR3 region: CASTPEGGVPSPQYF. CDR3 DNA sequence: TGTGCCAGCACCCCCGAGGGAGGGGTCCCCTCTCCGCAGTATTTT.

Only a few counts were recorded for this clonotype. The genes are TRBV7-9 and TRBJ1-1; 8 positions match TRBD1. V shed 0 bases and J 11 bases; nucleotides not matched to a gene: 11. Germline CDR1 is SEHNR and CDR2 is FQNEAQ (reference sequence). This CDR3 has 15 residues. The CDR3 is CASSLAGRQGAGAFF. As DNA, the CDR3 is TGTGCCAGCAGCTTAGCGGGCAGGCAGGGGGCAGGTGCTTTCTTT. The full variable domain, its missing parts supplied by reference TRBV7-9 and TRBJ1-1, is DTGVSQNPRHKITKRGQNVTFRCDPISEHNRLYWYRQTLGQGPEFLTYFQNEAQLEKSRLLSDRFSAERPKGSFSTLEIQRTEQGDSAMYLCASSLAGRQGAGAFFGQGTRLTVV.

This clonotype was counted between two and nine times. The CDR3 ends on some other residue instead of the conserved phenylalanine or tryptophan, so this is likely a read error. V gene TRBV7-3 combines with J gene TRBJ1-1; a weak D match, TRBD1 (5 bases). Germline CDR1 reads SGHTA; CDR2 reads FQGTGA. The germline V and J ends were trimmed by 2 bases and 0 bases, with 13 bases remaining between them. The length of the CDR3 is 16 residues. The CDR3 sequence: CASSLVGGALNTEAFS. The CDR3 bases are TGTGCCAGCAGCTTAGTAGGAGGGGCGTTGAACACTGAAGCTTTCTCT.

The CDR3: CASSQEVTGRAEETQYF. The CDR3 DNA is TGTGCCAGCAGCCAAGAAGTTACCGGGAGGGCCGAGGAGACCCAGTACTTC. V is TRBV4-2 and J is TRBJ2-5, with 8 positions matching TRBD2. The CDR3 is 17 residues long. J was trimmed by 5 bases and V by 0 bases; bases with no gene match: 11. Per germline, CDR1 LGHNA and CDR2 YNFKEQ.

This clonotype was detected many times. This chain uses TRBV20-1 with TRBJ2-5, with TRBD2 identical over 11 bases. The CDR3 is 16 amino acids. The V gene's germline CDR1 is DFQATT and CDR2 SNEGSKA (reference sequence). The J segment lost 4 bases and the V segment lost 0 bases, leaving 7 bases of the junction unmatched. The chain's CDR3 is CSAREPSGRRVETQYF. As DNA, the CDR3 is TGCAGTGCTAGAGAGCCTAGCGGGAGGAGGGTAGAGACCCAGTACTTC.

Turning to this clonotype: At one end the junction does not follow the germline gene, possibly because of a read error. This rearrangement joins TRBV7-8 to TRBJ2-1, with a possible D match to TRBD2 (6 bases). Germline-derived CDR1 and CDR2 are SGHVS and FQNEAQ. This CDR3 has 15 residues. CDR3 nucleotide sequence: TGTGCCAGCAGCCGAGCGGGCCTGCCCTACGATGAGCAGTTCTTC. This translates into CASSRAGLPYDEQFF.

The table lists this clonotype with a few counts. This chain connects TRBV7-9 to TRBJ2-3; D gene unclear. V gave up 3 bases and J gave up 2 bases, with 6 bases separating them. This CDR3 has 13 residues. Germline values: CDR1 SEHNR, CDR2 FQNEAQ (reference sequence). CDR3 residues: CASSFPATDTQYF. The CDR3 DNA reads as TGTGCCAGCAGCTTTCCGGCCACAGATACGCAGTATTTT.

V usage is TRBV18 and J usage is TRBJ2-1; D is ambiguous. Germline V gene sequence: CDR1 KGHSH, CDR2 LQKENI. Trimming cost V 6 bases and J 10 bases, with 16 bases left between them. The CDR3 spans 13 residues. CDR3 coding DNA: TGTGCCAGCTCGAGGAACAGAGAGCCAGAGCAGTTCTTC. Amino acid sequence: CASSRNREPEQFF.